This TCR beta chain derives from a study of blood T cell repertoires in COVID-19. Study in general: COVID-19 samples, acute and convalescent, were from the United States, Italy and Spain. Nucleic acid was either cDNA or gDNA, and it came from T cells, B-cell-depleted T cells, or PBMCs.

Authors' processing steps: Amplified reference gene primers provided the basis for estimating nucleated cell counts. The assay was immunoSEQ multiplex PCR, and TCRdb's table has in-frame clones only and misses some. That table supplies the V and J calls and clone size; D and trimming were determined from the DNA. The table has about 150,000 clones, roughly 84% seen once. Seattle enrolled patients during active infection and tracked them longitudinally. From germline, CDR1 is ENHRY and CDR2 SYGVKD. V was trimmed by 0 bases and J by 2 bases, leaving 11 bases between them. The CDR3 covers 16 residues. The J gene is TRBJ2-1, the V gene TRBV10-3; possible D gene TRBD2, 5 bases. The sequence was collected from a woman aged 55-69 years with COVID-19, enrolled during active disease. Specimen: peripheral blood. CDR3 in amino acids: CAISESGGPTYNEQFF. DNA of the CDR3: TGTGCCATCAGTGAGTCGGGCGGGCCCACCTACAATGAGCAGTTCTTC.